The rows below give T cell receptor beta chains drawn from one sample of a study of blood T cell repertoires in COVID-19. The method was immunoSEQ multiplex PCR; TCRdb's version includes in-frame clones alone and lacks a portion of them. The data hold about 250,000 clones, with 85% to 90% observed a single time. Material: peripheral blood. The receptors were sampled from an elderly man with acute or convalescent COVID-19. The CDR3 runs from the conserved cysteine through the conserved F or W. D genes are given only for firm matches. Rows may omit the clone size; those that give it use once, few, many or a size class.

clone size	V gene	J gene	D gene	CDR3 DNA	CDR3 protein
-	TRBV11-1	TRBJ1-1	-	TGTGCCAGCAGCTCCAGACGGGGGAACACTGAAGCTTTCTTT	CASSSRRGNTEAFF
-	TRBV24-1	TRBJ2-5	-	TGTGCCACCAGTGATCCACGGCCGGGTAAGGAGACCCAGTACTTC	CATSDPRPGKETQYF
-	TRBV7-2	TRBJ2-1	TRBD2	TGTGCCAGCAGCTTAGATAGCGGGATCTACAATGAGCAGTTCTTC	CASSLDSGIYNEQFF
-	TRBV7-9	TRBJ2-5	-	TGTGCCAGCAGCTTAGATACAGGAGAGACCCAGTACTTC	CASSLDTGETQYF
-	TRBV4-1	TRBJ2-7	TRBD2	TGCGCCAGCAGCCACGACATAGCGGGCGGAGCCTACGAGCAGTACTTC	CASSHDIAGGAYEQYF
-	TRBV5-6	TRBJ1-4	TRBD1	TGTGCCAGCAGCTTGGCCTCCGGGACAGGAAATGAAAAACTGTTTTTT	CASSLASGTGNEKLFF
-	TRBV7-9	TRBJ1-6	TRBD1	TGTGCCAGCAGCACAGGGGTTCTCAATTCACCCCTCCACTTT	CASSTGVLNSPLHF
-	TRBV15	TRBJ2-7	-	TGTGCCACCAGCAGAGGGCGGGGCTACGAGCAGTACTTC	CATSRGRGYEQYF
-	TRBV24-1	TRBJ1-1	TRBD1	TGTGCCACCAGTGCCCGACAGGGGGCCAGGACTGAAGCTTTCTTT	CATSARQGARTEAFF
few	TRBV12-5	TRBJ1-5	-	TGTGCTAGTGGCACGGGGCAGGGGTATCAGCCCCAGCATTTT	CASGTGQGYQPQHF
-	TRBV3-1/TRBV3-2	TRBJ2-5	TRBD2	TGTGCCAGCCTCTCGCGGGAGAGGGAGACCCAGTACTTC	CASLSRERETQYF
-	TRBV9	TRBJ2-2	-	TGTGCCAGCAGCGTCCCTTCGTCCCCCAACACCGGGGAGCTGTTTTTT	CASSVPSSPNTGELFF
-	TRBV13	TRBJ1-1	TRBD1	TGTGCCAGCAGCTACGACAGGGGGCGGACTGAAGCTTTCTTT	CASSYDRGRTEAFF
-	TRBV28	TRBJ2-2	TRBD1	TGTGCCAGCAGTTTCGACAGGGGGCTAAGCGGGGAGCTGTTTTTT	CASSFDRGLSGELFF
-	TRBV6-5	TRBJ2-7	TRBD1	TGTGCCAGCAGTTTCCTGGGACAGAGCTACGAGCAGTACTTC	CASSFLGQSYEQYF
-	TRBV7-3	TRBJ1-1	TRBD1	TGTGCCAGCAGTTCGACAGGGACGACTGAAGCTTTCTTT	CASSSTGTTEAFF
-	TRBV3-1/TRBV3-2	TRBJ1-3	-	TGTGCCAGCAGCCAAGCAATACAGATCCGCTCTGGAAACACCATATATTTT	CASSQAIQIRSGNTIYF
-	TRBV5-1	TRBJ1-2	TRBD1	TGCGCCAGCAGCTCCAACAGGGGGCTGGCCTATGGCTACACCTTC	CASSSNRGLAYGYTF
-	TRBV6-5	TRBJ2-3	TRBD2	TGTGCCAGCAGAAACCGACTAGCGGCCACAGATACGCAGTATTTT	CASRNRLAATDTQYF
few	TRBV7-9	TRBJ1-5	TRBD1	TGTGCCAGCAGCTTAGGGACAGGAGACTTTTATAGCAATCAGCCCCAGCATTTT	CASSLGTGDFYSNQPQHF
-	TRBV29-1	TRBJ1-3	-	TGCAGCGTTCTCTTATCGGGGAGTGGAAACACCATATATTTT	CSVLLSGSGNTIYF
-	TRBV7-2	TRBJ1-1	-	TGTGCCAGCAGCTTAGTTTCAGGGGCTCGGAACACTGAAGCTTTCTTT	CASSLVSGARNTEAFF
-	TRBV5-1	TRBJ2-1	TRBD2	TGCGCCAGCAGGCTTGGGACTAGCGGGAGGGCCTACAATGAGCAGTTCTTC	CASRLGTSGRAYNEQFF
-	TRBV6-1	TRBJ2-7	TRBD1	TGTGCCAGCAGTGAAGGCCGGGACAGGGTCGTTAACGAGCAGTACTTC	CASSEGRDRVVNEQYF
-	TRBV5-1	TRBJ1-5	-	TGCGCCAGCAGCTTGGAACATTACCGCAATCAGCCCCAGCATTTT	CASSLEHYRNQPQHF
once	TRBV24-1	TRBJ2-1	TRBD2	TGTGCCACCAGTGATTCCTCTAGCGGGAGCTACAATGAGCAGTTCTTC	CATSDSSSGSYNEQFF
few	TRBV28	TRBJ1-2	-	TGTGCCAGCAAATGGTGGGGCAGGTCATATGGTCGCTACACCTTC	CASKWWGRSYGRYTF
once	TRBV19	TRBJ1-2	TRBD1	TGTGCCACCTCCGGGACAGGGGAATGGGCCGATGGCTACACCTTC	CATSGTGEWADGYTF
-	TRBV4-1	TRBJ1-1	TRBD1	TGCGCCAGCAGCCAACAACGGACAGGGTACTCTGAAGCTTTCTTT	CASSQQRTGYSEAFF
-	TRBV7-7	TRBJ2-1	TRBD2	TGTGCTAGCAGCTTAGCACTAGCGGGAGGGCCGGGTGAGCAGTTCTTC	CASSLALAGGPGEQFF
-	TRBV12-3/TRBV12-4	TRBJ1-1	-	TGTGCCACCAGGGGACAAATGAACACTGAAGCTTTCTTT	CATRGQMNTEAFF
-	TRBV23-1	TRBJ1-2	-	TGCGCCAGCATCCAGCCCGGAACAGGACACTATGGCTACACCTTC	CASIQPGTGHYGYTF
once	TRBV7-6	TRBJ1-5	-	TGTGCCAGCAGCTTAGCGCGAGGGATTGGTCAGCCCCAGCATTTT	CASSLARGIGQPQHF
once	TRBV7-2	TRBJ1-6	-	TGTGCCAGCAGCTTTGGGGGGGCGCAGAGGAATTCACCCCTCCACTTT	CASSFGGAQRNSPLHF
-	TRBV6-5	TRBJ1-2	TRBD1	TGTGCCAGCAGTACCACGACAGGGGGCGTCGGTGGCTACACCTTC	CASSTTTGGVGGYTF
-	TRBV21-1	TRBJ2-7	-	TGTGCCAGCAGCAAATCAGCGGGAATTACCTACGAGCAGTACTTC	CASSKSAGITYEQYF
once	TRBV7-3	TRBJ2-5	TRBD2	TGTGCCAGCAGCTTAGGCCTTAGCGGGTACCAAGAGACCCAGTACTTC	CASSLGLSGYQETQYF
-	TRBV18	TRBJ2-3	-	TGTGCCAGCTCACCTAATTCAGATACGCAGTATTTT	CASSPNSDTQYF
-	TRBV6-2/TRBV6-3	TRBJ2-3	TRBD1	TGTGCCAGCAGTTACGGGAGACAGGGTACAGATACGCAGTATTTT	CASSYGRQGTDTQYF
-	TRBV3-1/TRBV3-2	TRBJ1-2	-	TGTGCCAGCAGCCAAGAAAGGACGTCCGGGGGCTATGGCTACACCTTC	CASSQERTSGGYGYTF
few	TRBV9	TRBJ1-1	-	TGTGCCAGCAGCCCGACCGGGACACCCAACACTGAAGCTTTCTTT	CASSPTGTPNTEAFF
-	TRBV27	TRBJ2-1	TRBD2	TGTGCCAGCATCCCTACCGGGACTAGCGGGGGCTCGTACAATGAGCAGTTCTTC	CASIPTGTSGGSYNEQFF
-	TRBV4-2	TRBJ2-1	TRBD2	TGTGCCAGCAGCGGACTAGCGGTCAATGAGCAGTTCTTC	CASSGLAVNEQFF
-	TRBV7-2	TRBJ1-2	-	TGTGCCAGCAGCTTAGGACTTGCTTTCCTAGACTATGGCTACACCTTC	CASSLGLAFLDYGYTF
-	TRBV6-1	TRBJ1-5	-	TGTGCCAGCAGTGAACTGTGGGGAGACGGGAGTCAGCCCCAGCATTTT	CASSELWGDGSQPQHF
-	TRBV14	TRBJ2-3	-	TGTGCCAGCAGCCAAGATATGGGACACGATACGCAGTATTTT	CASSQDMGHDTQYF
-	TRBV29-1	TRBJ2-7	TRBD2	TGCAGCGTTGGGTTTAGCGGGAGGGCCTCCTACGAGCAGTACTTC	CSVGFSGRASYEQYF
-	TRBV24-1	TRBJ2-3	-	TGTGCCACCAGTGCCCCCGGAGGGTTGGCAGATACGCAGTATTTT	CATSAPGGLADTQYF